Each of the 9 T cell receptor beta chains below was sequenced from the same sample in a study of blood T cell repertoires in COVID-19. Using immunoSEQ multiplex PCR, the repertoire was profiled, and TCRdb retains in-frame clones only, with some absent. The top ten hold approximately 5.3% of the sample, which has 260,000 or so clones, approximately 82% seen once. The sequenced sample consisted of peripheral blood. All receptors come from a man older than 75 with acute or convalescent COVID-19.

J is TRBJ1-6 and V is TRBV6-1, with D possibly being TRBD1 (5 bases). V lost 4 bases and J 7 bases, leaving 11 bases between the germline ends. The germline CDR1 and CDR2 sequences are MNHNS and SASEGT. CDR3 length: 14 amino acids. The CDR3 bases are TGTGCCAGCAGTGTCAGGCGGGGGAATTCACCCCTCCACTTT. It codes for CASSVRRGNSPLHF.

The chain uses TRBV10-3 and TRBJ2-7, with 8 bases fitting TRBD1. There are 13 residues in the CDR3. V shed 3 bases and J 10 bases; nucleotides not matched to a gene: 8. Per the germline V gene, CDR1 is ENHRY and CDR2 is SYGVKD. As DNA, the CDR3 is TGTGCCATCAGTGACTCTGGACAGGGCGAACAGTACTTC. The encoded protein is CAISDSGQGEQYF.

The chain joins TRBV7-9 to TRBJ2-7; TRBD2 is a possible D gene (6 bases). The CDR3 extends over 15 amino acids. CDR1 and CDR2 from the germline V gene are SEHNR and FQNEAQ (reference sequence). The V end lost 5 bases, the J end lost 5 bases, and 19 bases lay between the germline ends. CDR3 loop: CASSNLGTPTDEQYF. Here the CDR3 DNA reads TGTGCCAGCAGCAACCTCGGGACTCCTACGGACGAGCAGTACTTC. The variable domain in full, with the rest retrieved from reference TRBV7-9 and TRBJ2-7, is DTGVSQNPRHKITKRGQNVTFRCDPISEHNRLYWYRQTLGQGPEFLTYFQNEAQLEKSRLLSDRFSAERPKGSFSTLEIQRTEQGDSAMYLCASSNLGTPTDEQYFGPGTRLTVT.

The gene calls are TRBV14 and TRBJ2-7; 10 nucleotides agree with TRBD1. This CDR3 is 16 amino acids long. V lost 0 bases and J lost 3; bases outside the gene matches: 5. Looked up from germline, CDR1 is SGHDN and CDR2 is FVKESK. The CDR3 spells CASSQDLGTGDYEQYF. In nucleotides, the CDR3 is TGTGCCAGCAGCCAAGACCTGGGGACAGGGGACTACGAGCAGTACTTC.

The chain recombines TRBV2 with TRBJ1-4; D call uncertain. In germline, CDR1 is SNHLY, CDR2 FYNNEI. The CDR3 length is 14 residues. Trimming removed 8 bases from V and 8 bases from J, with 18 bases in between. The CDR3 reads CASSKGGHGEKLFF. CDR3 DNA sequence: TGTGCCAGCTCGAAGGGAGGGCATGGGGAAAAACTGTTTTTT.

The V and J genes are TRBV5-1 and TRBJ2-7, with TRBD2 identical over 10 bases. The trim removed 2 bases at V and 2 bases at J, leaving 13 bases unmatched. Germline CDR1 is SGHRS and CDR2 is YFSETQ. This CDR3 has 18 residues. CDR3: CASSFATSLAGAAYEQYF. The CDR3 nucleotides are TGCGCCAGCAGCTTCGCAACGTCGCTAGCGGGGGCCGCCTACGAGCAGTACTTC.

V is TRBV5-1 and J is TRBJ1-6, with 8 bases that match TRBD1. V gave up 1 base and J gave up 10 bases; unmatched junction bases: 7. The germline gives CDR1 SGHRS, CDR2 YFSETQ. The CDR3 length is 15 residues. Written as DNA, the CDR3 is TGCGCCAGCAGCTTGAACGGGGGACAGGAATCACCCCTCCACTTT. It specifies CASSLNGGQESPLHF.

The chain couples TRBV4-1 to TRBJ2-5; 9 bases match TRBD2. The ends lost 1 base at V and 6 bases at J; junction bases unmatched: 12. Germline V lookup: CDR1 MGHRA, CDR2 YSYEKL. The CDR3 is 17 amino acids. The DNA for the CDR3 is TGCGCCAGCAGCCAAGTTGGCGGGAGGGCATCTGGAAAGACCCAGTACTTC. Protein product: CASSQVGGRASGKTQYF.

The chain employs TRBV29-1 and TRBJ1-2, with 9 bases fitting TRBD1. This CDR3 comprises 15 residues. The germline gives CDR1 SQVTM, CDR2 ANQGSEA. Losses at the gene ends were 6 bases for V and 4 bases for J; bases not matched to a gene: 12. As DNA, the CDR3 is TGCAGCGTCCCCCCCGGACAGGGGAGCCCCTATGGCTACACCTTC. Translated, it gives CSVPPGQGSPYGYTF.